This T cell receptor (beta chain) was profiled in a study of blood T cell repertoires in COVID-19. Study details: T cells, B-cell-depleted T cells, or PBMCs provided the cDNA or gDNA that served as material.

V was pared by 2 bases and J by 6 bases, with 4 bases of the junction left unmatched. The CDR3 runs 14 residues. Germline assignment: CDR1 SGHTA and CDR2 FQGTGA. Remarks on this clone: The sample holds other DNA sequences that translate to the same CDR3.

Per the original data handling: Reference gene primer amplification gave nucleated cell count estimates. The table came from immunoSEQ multiplex PCR; TCRdb's copy has only in-frame clones and leaves some out. V and J calls and clone size are those listed in that table; D and trimming were worked out from the DNA. The sample lists more than 80,000 clones; around 75% were seen once. Material: peripheral blood. The V and J genes are TRBV7-3 and TRBJ1-5; 7 nucleotides line up with TRBD1. This TCR was recovered from a human donor with acute or convalescent COVID-19. The donor label of this sample is uncertain. In nucleotides, the CDR3 is TGTGCCAGCAGCTTACAGGCAGGGGGTCAGCCCCAGCATTTT. Encoded protein: CASSLQAGGQPQHF.